The 11 T cell receptor beta chains below were found in one sample sequenced in a study of blood T cell repertoires in COVID-19. Libraries were prepared by immunoSEQ multiplex PCR; TCRdb keeps only in-frame clonotypes and omits some of them. The table shows around 230,000 clones, with more than 85% occurring only once. The sample taken for sequencing was peripheral blood. The receptors here all came from a middle-aged man with acute or convalescent COVID-19.

The chain combines TRBV5-1 with TRBJ2-1; 9 nucleotides match TRBD1. J gave up 7 bases and V 2 bases, and 10 bases lay outside the gene matches. Looked up from germline, CDR1 is SGHRS and CDR2 is YFSETQ. CDR3 length: 16 residues. CDR3 protein: CASSFPTGQGVNEQFF. CDR3 nucleotides: TGCGCCAGCAGCTTTCCAACGGGACAGGGTGTAAATGAGCAGTTCTTC.

V gene TRBV4-1 combines with J gene TRBJ2-5; 8 bases line up with TRBD1. The V gene's germline CDR1 is MGHRA and CDR2 YSYEKL. V gave up 4 bases and J gave up 3 bases; unmatched junction bases: 7. The CDR3 loop spans 15 amino acids. Here the CDR3 DNA reads TGCGCCAGCAGCCTAGGACAGGGTTTGAAAGAGACCCAGTACTTC. It translates to CASSLGQGLKETQYF.

V is TRBV29-1 and J is TRBJ1-5, with 8 bases aligning to TRBD1. Germline CDR1 SQVTM, CDR2 ANQGSEA. The CDR3 has 14 amino acids. The trim removed 4 bases at V and 3 bases at J, leaving 5 bases unmatched. Written as DNA, the CDR3 is TGCAGCGTTGTCTTGGACAGGGTCAATCAGCCCCAGCATTTT. Amino acid sequence: CSVVLDRVNQPQHF. Variable domain in full (rest from reference TRBV29-1 and TRBJ1-5): SAVISQKPSRDICQRGTSLTIQCQVDSQVTMMFWYRQQPGQSLTLIATANQGSEATYESGFVIDKFPISRPNLTFSTLTVSNMSPEDSSIYLCSVVLDRVNQPQHFGDGTRLSIL.

J is TRBJ2-7 and V is TRBV30; the match to TRBD1 covers 9 bases. The CDR3 consists of 11 residues. Germline CDR1 GTSNPN, CDR2 SVGIG (reference sequence). The J segment lost 7 bases and the V segment lost 7 bases, leaving 5 bases of the junction unmatched. Here the CDR3 DNA reads TGTGCCTTTACAGGGGGCCGAGAGCAGTACTTC. It is translated as CAFTGGREQYF. Based on the CDR3 plus reference TRBV30 and TRBJ2-7, the full variable domain is SQTIHQWPATLVQPVGSPLSLECTVEGTSNPNLYWYRQAAGRGLQLLFYSVGIGQISSEVPQNLSASRPQDRQFILSSKKLLLSDSGFYLCAFTGGREQYFGPGTRLTVT.

This chain joins TRBV19 and TRBJ1-4; D remains unclear. Per the germline V gene, CDR1 is LNHDA and CDR2 is SQIVND (reference sequence). The CDR3 consists of 15 residues. V gave up 1 base and J gave up 7 bases, with 13 bases separating them. CDR3 in DNA: TGTGCCAGTAGTATAGGGCAGGCCTACGGTGAAAAACTGTTTTTT. This translates into CASSIGQAYGEKLFF.

The rearrangement links TRBV6-5 to TRBJ1-6; the D is unclear. CDR3 length: 13 residues. The germline V and J ends were trimmed by 4 bases and 10 bases, with 11 bases remaining between them. Germline V lookup: CDR1 MNHEY, CDR2 SVGAGI. In DNA, the CDR3 is TGTGCCAGCAGTTGGTCCAGAATATCACCCCTCCACTTT. Translating it yields CASSWSRISPLHF.

The chain recombines TRBV2 with TRBJ2-5; D is possibly TRBD1 (6 bases). Trimming cost V 3 bases and J 5 bases, with 16 bases left between them. This CDR3 comprises 15 residues. Germline CDR1 is SNHLY and CDR2 is FYNNEI. CDR3 region: CASSDPGRGSETQYF. The DNA of the CDR3 is TGTGCCAGCAGTGACCCGGGCAGGGGCAGTGAGACCCAGTACTTC. The variable domain in full, with the rest retrieved from reference TRBV2 and TRBJ2-5, is EPEVTQTPSHQVTQMGQEVILRCVPISNHLYFYWYRQILGQKVEFLVSFYNNEISEKSEIFDDQFSVERPDGSNFTLKIRSTKLEDSAMYFCASSDPGRGSETQYFGPGTRLLVL.

This sequence joins TRBV9 and TRBJ2-7; 8 positions agree with TRBD2. Germline trimming cut 4 bases from V and 6 bases from J; bases unmatched to any gene: 9. Germline V gives CDR1 SGDLS, CDR2 YYNGEE. The CDR3 length is 14 residues. CDR3 loop: CASSLSGEVSEQYF. In nucleotides, the CDR3 is TGTGCCAGCAGCCTTAGCGGGGAGGTAAGCGAGCAGTACTTC.

This chain joins TRBV9 and TRBJ2-1; D remains ambiguous. CDR1 SGDLS and CDR2 YYNGEE come from the germline V gene. The V end lost 3 bases, the J end lost 5 bases, and 3 bases lay between the germline ends. The CDR3 totals 11 residues. The CDR3 region is CASSADNEQFF. CDR3 nucleotides: TGTGCCAGCAGCGCAGACAATGAGCAGTTCTTC. Complete variable domain (other parts from reference TRBV9 and TRBJ2-1): DSGVTQTPKHLITATGQRVTLRCSPRSGDLSVYWYQQSLDQGLQFLIQYYNGEERAKGNILERFSAQQFPDLHSELNLSSLELGDSALYFCASSADNEQFFGPGTRLTVL.

V and J are TRBV6-5 and TRBJ1-5; D might be TRBD1 (6 bases). Trimming pared 6 bases from V and 2 bases from J, leaving 11 bases between. The CDR3 loop spans 14 amino acids. CDR1 MNHEY and CDR2 SVGAGI come from the germline V gene. As DNA, the CDR3 is TGTGCCAGCAGACAGGGTAGGGGCAATCAGCCCCAGCATTTT. The encoded protein is CASRQGRGNQPQHF.

This chain connects TRBV20-1 to TRBJ2-3; D remains unclear. CDR1 and CDR2 from the germline V gene are DFQATT and SNEGSKA (reference sequence). CDR3 length: 11 residues. Here the CDR3 DNA reads TGCACTCTGCTAGGAGTTGATACGCAGTATTTT. This sequence encodes CTLLGVDTQYF.